This T cell receptor (beta chain) stems from a study of CD8 T cells in Susac syndrome (dated by TCRdb to between 2018 and 2021). In the study overall: Among the sequenced Susac syndrome patients, five or six had clinically active disease and roughly eight were in clinical remission. At the time of blood withdrawal, Susac syndrome patients were either therapy-naive, taking corticosteroids (with some also receiving IVIg), or on IVIg alone. Repertoire sequencing was used to test whether CD8+ T cell activation and differentiation in Susac syndrome was antigen driven.

Peripheral blood CD8+ and CD4+ T cells from healthy donors, Susac syndrome patients and multiple sclerosis patients were profiled using high-throughput TCR beta sequencing. Recently defined diagnostic criteria for definite or probable disease were met by the Susac syndrome patients. Bulk CD8+ and CD4+ T cells were purified by magnetic negative isolation, whereas CD8+ TEMRA cells were enriched by FACS. Blood was collected in EDTA tubes and processed within 24 hours, with PBMCs isolated through density gradient centrifugation. PBMCs intended for TCR sequencing were cryopreserved in liquid nitrogen and thawed later in a water bath at 37 degrees C. The sorted or isolated CD4+, CD8+ and CD8+ TEMRA cells had a purity of 90% or higher. According to the germline V gene, CDR1 reads KGHSH and CDR2 reads LQKENI. V trim: 3 bases; J trim: 6 bases; unmatched bases: 5. From the cysteine up to the phenylalanine, the CDR3 has a length of 14 residues. Here the CDR3 DNA is all that survives: 42 bases in frame from base 1.

RNA was extracted with the RNeasy kit and about 0.45 to 1 ug was reverse transcribed using random hexamers. TCR beta CDR3 regions were amplified with the immunoSEQ multiplex PCR assay covering 54 Vbeta and 13 Jbeta segments. To correct PCR amplification bias, a synthetic template baseline was used for both primer optimization and computational correction. Turning to the authors' computational methods: Reads were annotated to V, D and J genes per IMGT and analyzed with immunoSEQ Analyzer, keeping only productive sequences. To calculate clonality, Shannon entropy was normalized by log2 of the number of productive unique sequences and then subtracted from one. Public and private clones were assessed among the 100 most prevalent clones of each patient and control. Clones were defined as Susac-specific when absent from the healthy and MS cohorts, from 1,000 to 1,100 published viral clones and from other ImmuneACCESS disease sequences. TCRdb redid the processing of the public reads, applying fastp at Q25 and MiXCR, and retained in-frame beta chains. Every entry covers one CDR3 protein and lists the most common genes and DNA from its rows. TCRdb, rather than the study authors, made the V and J calls. In this sample the table shows about 240,000 distinct CDR3 sequences, 90% to 97% of which occur a single time. The ten biggest clones cover approximately 0.1% of the sample.

Broader findings and caveats from the paper: The number of individuals in the TCR sequencing and HLA analysis was acknowledged as relatively small. In the CD4+ T cell repertoire of Susac syndrome patients, clonal expansion was not detected.

A single count supports this clonotype. What this receptor recognizes is not known. No much larger clonotype is one base removed from it; base qualities were not supplied. A single read is weak support. This clonotype was sampled from a human donor with Susac syndrome. Recombination joined TRBV18 with TRBJ1-5; 7 of the junction bases match TRBD1. Sequencing was done on a sample of CD4+ T cells from PBMCs. The DNA sequence follows: TGTGCCAGCTCACCGAGGGACAGCGGTCAGCCCCAGCATTTT. Translated, this gives CASSPRDSGQPQHF. When the CDR3 is completed using the reference TRBV18 and TRBJ1-5 genes on either side, the full variable domain is NAGVMQNPRHLVRRRGQEARLRCSPMKGHSHVYWYRQLPEEGLKFMVYLQKENIIDESGMPKERFSAEFPKEGPSILRIQQVVRGDSAAYFCASSPRDSGQPQHFGDGTRLSIL.